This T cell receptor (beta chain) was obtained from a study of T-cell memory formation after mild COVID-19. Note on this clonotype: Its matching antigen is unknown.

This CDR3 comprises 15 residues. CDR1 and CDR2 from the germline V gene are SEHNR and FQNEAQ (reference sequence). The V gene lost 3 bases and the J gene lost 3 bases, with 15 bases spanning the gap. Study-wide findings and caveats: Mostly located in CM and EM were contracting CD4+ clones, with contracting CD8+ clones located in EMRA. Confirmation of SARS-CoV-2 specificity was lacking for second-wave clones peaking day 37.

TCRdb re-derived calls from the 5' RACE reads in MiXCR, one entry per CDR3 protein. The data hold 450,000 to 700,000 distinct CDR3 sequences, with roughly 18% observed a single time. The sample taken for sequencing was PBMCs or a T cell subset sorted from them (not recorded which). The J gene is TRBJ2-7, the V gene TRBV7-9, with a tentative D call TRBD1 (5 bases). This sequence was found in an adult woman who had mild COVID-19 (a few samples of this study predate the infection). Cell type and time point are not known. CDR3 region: CASSLSGRGLYEQYF. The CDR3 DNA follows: TGTGCCAGCAGCTTGTCAGGGCGCGGTCTCTACGAGCAGTACTTC.